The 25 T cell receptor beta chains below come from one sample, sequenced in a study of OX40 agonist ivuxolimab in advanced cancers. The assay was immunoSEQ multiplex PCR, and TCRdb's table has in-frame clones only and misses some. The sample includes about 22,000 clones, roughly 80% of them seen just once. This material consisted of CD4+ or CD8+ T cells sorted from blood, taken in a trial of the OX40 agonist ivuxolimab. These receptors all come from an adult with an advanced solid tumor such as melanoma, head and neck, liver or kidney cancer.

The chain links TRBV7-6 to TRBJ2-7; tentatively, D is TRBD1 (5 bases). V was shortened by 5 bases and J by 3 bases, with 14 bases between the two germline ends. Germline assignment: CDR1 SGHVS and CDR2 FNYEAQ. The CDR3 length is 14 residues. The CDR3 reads CASSPVSQGYEQYF. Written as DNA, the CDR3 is TGTGCCAGCAGCCCCGTATCTCAGGGCTACGAGCAGTACTTC. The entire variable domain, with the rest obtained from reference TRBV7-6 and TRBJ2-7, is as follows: GAGVSQSPRYKVTKRGQDVALRCDPISGHVSLYWYRQALGQGPEFLTYFNYEAQQDKSGLPNDRFSAERPEGSISTLTIQRTEQRDSAMYRCASSPVSQGYEQYFGPGTRLTVT.

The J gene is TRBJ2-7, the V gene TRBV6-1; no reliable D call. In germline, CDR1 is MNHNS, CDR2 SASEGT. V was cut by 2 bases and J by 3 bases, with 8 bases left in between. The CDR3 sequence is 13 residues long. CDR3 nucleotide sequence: TGTGCCAGCAGTGAACTCGTGGACTACGAGCAGTACTTC. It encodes CASSELVDYEQYF.

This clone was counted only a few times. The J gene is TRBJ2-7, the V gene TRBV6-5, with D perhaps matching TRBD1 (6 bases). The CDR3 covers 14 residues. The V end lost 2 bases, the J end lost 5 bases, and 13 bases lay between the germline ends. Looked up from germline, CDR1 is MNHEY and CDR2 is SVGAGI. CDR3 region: CASSYVQGSDEQYF. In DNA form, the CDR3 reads TGTGCCAGCAGTTACGTACAGGGCTCGGACGAGCAGTACTTC.

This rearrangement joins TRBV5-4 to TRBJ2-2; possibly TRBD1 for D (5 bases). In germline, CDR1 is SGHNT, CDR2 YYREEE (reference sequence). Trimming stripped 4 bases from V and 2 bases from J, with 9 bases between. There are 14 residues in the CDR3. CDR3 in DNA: TGTGCCAGCAGCCCTAGGGGTAACACCGGGGAGCTGTTTTTT. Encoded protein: CASSPRGNTGELFF.

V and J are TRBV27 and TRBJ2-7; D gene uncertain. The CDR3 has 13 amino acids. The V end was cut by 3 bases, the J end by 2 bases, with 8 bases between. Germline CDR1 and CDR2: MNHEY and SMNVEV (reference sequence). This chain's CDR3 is CASSFGTTYEQYF. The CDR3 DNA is TGTGCCAGCAGTTTCGGCACAACCTACGAGCAGTACTTC.

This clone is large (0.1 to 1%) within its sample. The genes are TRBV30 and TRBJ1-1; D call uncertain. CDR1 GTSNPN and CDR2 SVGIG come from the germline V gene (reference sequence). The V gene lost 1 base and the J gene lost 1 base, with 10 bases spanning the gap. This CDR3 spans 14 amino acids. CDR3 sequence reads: CAWSDFRPNTEAFF. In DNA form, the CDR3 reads TGTGCCTGGAGTGACTTTAGGCCGAACACTGAAGCTTTCTTT.

The CDR3 sequence: CASSSAGGSYNEQFF. CDR3 nucleotide sequence: TGTGCCAGCAGCTCTGCAGGGGGGAGTTACAATGAGCAGTTCTTC. V and J are TRBV7-7 and TRBJ2-1; a weak D match, TRBD1 (7 bases). Germline CDR1 reads SSHAT; CDR2 reads FNYEAQ (reference sequence). The CDR3 runs 15 residues. V shed 4 bases and J shed 4 bases, with 14 bases lying between them.

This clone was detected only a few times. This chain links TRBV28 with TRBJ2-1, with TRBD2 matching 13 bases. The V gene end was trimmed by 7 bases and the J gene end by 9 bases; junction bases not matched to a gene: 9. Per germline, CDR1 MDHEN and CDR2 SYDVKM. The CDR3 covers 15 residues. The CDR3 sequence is CASTLLLAGGVEQFF. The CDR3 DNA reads TGTGCCAGCACCCTCCTACTAGCGGGAGGGGTTGAGCAGTTCTTC.

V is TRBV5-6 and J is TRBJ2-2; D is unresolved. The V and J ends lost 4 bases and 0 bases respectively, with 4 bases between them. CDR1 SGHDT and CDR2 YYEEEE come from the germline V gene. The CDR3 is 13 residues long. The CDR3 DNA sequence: TGTGCCAGCAGCATCCCGAACACCGGGGAGCTGTTTTTT. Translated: CASSIPNTGELFF.

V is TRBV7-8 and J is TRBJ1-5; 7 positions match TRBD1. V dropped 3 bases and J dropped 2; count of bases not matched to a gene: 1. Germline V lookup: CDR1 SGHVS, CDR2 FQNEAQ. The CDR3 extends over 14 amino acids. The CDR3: CASSFDRGNQPQHF. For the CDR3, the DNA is TGTGCCAGCAGCTTTGACAGGGGCAATCAGCCCCAGCATTTT.

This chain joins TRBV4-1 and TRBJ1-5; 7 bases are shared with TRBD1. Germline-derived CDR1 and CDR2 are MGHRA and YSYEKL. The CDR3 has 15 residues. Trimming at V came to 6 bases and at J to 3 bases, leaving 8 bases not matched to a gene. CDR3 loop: CASSLRGENNQPQHF. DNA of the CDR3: TGCGCCAGCAGTCTCAGGGGGGAAAACAATCAGCCCCAGCATTTT.

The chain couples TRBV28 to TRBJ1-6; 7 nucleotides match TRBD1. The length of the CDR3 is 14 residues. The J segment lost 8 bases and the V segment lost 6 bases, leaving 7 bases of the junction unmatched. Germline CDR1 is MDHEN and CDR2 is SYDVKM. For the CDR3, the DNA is TGTGCCAGCAGCCCCCGACAGGGTCATTCACCCCTCCACTTT. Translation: CASSPRQGHSPLHF.

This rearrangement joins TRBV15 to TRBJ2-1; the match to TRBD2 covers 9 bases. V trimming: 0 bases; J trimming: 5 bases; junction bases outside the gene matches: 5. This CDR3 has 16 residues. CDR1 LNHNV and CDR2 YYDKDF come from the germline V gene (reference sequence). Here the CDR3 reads CATSRDLGLADNEQFF. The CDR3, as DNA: TGTGCCACCAGCAGAGATTTGGGACTAGCAGACAATGAGCAGTTCTTC.

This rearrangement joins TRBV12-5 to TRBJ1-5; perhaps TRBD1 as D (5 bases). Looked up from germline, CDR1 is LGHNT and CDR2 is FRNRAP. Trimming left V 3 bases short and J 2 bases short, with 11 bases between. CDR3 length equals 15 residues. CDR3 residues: CASGFTSRGNQPQHF. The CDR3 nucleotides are TGTGCTAGTGGTTTTACAAGCAGGGGCAATCAGCCCCAGCATTTT.

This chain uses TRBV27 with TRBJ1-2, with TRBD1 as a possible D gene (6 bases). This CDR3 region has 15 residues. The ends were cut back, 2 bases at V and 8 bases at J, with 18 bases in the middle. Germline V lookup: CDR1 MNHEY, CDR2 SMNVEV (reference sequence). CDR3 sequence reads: CASSLRGGGSRGYTF. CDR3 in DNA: TGTGCCAGCAGTTTACGGGGAGGGGGTTCGAGGGGCTACACCTTC.

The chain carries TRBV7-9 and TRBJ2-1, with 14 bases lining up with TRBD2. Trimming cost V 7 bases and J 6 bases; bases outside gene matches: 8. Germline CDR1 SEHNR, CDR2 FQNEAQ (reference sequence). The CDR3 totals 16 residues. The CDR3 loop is CASTGLAGGQPNEQFF. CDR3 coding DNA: TGTGCCAGCACCGGACTAGCGGGGGGCCAGCCCAATGAGCAGTTCTTC. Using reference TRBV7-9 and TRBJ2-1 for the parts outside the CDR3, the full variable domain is DTGVSQNPRHKITKRGQNVTFRCDPISEHNRLYWYRQTLGQGPEFLTYFQNEAQLEKSRLLSDRFSAERPKGSFSTLEIQRTEQGDSAMYLCASTGLAGGQPNEQFFGPGTRLTVL.

CDR3 region: CASAWGKGASYEQYF. The CDR3 region has the DNA TGTGCCAGCGCGTGGGGTAAGGGGGCATCCTACGAGCAGTACTTC. This chain links TRBV7-3 with TRBJ2-7, with TRBD1 matching 7 bases. The length of the CDR3 is 15 residues. Germline V gene data show CDR1 as SGHTA and CDR2 as FQGTGA. V shed 8 bases, J shed 1 base, and the junction held 11 bases outside the gene matches.

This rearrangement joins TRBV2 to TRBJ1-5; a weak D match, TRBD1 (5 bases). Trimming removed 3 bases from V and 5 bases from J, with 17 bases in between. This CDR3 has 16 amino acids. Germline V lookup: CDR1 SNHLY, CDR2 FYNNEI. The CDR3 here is CASSEVVPGLYQPQHF. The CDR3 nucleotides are TGTGCCAGCAGTGAGGTCGTACCGGGACTCTATCAGCCCCAGCATTTT.

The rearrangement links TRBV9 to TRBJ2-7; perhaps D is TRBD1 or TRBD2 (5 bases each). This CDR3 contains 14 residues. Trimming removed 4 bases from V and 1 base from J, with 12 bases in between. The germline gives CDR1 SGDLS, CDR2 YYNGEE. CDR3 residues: CASSRSGGSYEQYF. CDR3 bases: TGTGCCAGCAGCAGGAGTGGGGGTTCCTACGAGCAGTACTTC.

The CDR3 DNA reads as TGTGCCAGCAGCTTAATATCCTACTACGAGCAGTACTTC. This gives the protein CASSLISYYEQYF. The chain employs TRBV5-6 and TRBJ2-7; D is undetermined. Germline assignment: CDR1 SGHDT and CDR2 YYEEEE. This CDR3 contains 13 residues. V gave up 2 bases and J gave up 3 bases, with 9 bases separating them.

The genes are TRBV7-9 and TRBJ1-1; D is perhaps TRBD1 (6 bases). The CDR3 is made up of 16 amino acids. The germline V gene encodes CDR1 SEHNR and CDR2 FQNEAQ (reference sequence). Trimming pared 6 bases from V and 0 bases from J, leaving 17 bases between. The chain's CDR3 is CASRPGGTSMNTEAFF. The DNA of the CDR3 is TGTGCCAGCAGGCCTGGGGGGACATCCATGAACACTGAAGCTTTCTTT.

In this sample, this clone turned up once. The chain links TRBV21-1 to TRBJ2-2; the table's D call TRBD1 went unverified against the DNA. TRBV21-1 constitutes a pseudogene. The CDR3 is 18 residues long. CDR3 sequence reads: CASSKEVVGDSHTGELFF. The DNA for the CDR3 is TGTGCCAGCAGCAAAGAGGTAGTAGGGGACAGTCACACCGGGGAGCTGTTTTTT.

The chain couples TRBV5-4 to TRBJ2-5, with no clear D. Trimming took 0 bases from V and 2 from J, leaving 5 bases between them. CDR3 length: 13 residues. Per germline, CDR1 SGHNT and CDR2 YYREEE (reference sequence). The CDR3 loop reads CASSLEGQETQYF. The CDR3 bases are TGTGCCAGCAGCTTGGAGGGTCAAGAGACCCAGTACTTC.

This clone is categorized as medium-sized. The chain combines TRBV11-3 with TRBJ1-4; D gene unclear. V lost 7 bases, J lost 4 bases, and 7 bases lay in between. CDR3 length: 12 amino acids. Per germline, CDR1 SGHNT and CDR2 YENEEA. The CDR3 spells CASTPFNEKLFF. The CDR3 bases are TGTGCCAGCACCCCCTTTAATGAAAAACTGTTTTTT.

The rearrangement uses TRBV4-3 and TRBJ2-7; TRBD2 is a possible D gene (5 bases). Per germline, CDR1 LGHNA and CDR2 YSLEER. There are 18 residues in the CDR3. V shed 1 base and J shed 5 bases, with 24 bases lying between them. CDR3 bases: TGCGCCAGCAGCCAAGGGCCGCCTCCGAATGGGAGATGGCACGAGCAGTACTTC. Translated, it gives CASSQGPPPNGRWHEQYF.